This T cell receptor beta chain appears in the sequencing data of a study of prognosis after radiotherapy for stage I lung cancer (dated by TCRdb to the early 2020s). Regarding the complete study: Between April 2018 and 2019, approximately 18 stage I NSCLC patients were enrolled in Nanjing, China. More than ten patients had adenocarcinoma and seven had squamous cell carcinoma as the tumor histology. The cohort comprised more than ten men and 6 or 7 women with a median age of around 73 years, ranging from roughly 50 to 84 years. SBRT was delivered in 3 to 5 fractions with a biologically effective dose of at least 100 Gy, and image-guided IMRT or VMAT was used for delivery. This study profiled peripheral blood TCR beta repertoires from stage I NSCLC patients before and after stereotactic body radiotherapy and linked the repertoires to distant failure. For each of the approximately 19 patients, one blood sample was taken before SBRT and one after, so the study sequenced some 40 samples in total. Distant metastases were developed by four of the 19 patients after SBRT, at a median of about seven months, whereas no significant progression was observed in the other 15 patients. SBRT was not combined with any concurrent therapy in any patient. About 15 cases involved newly diagnosed primary stage I lung tumors, and a few involved oligometastatic NSCLC subsequent to surgical resection of the primary tumor. Every patient was regarded as medically inoperable, because of comorbidities in around eleven cases and refusal of surgery in roughly seven cases. The research as a whole found: No determination of tumor specificity was made for expanded TCR clones. Differences by metastasis status were reportedly seen in TRBV and TRBJ usage frequencies, involving two V genes at baseline and, after SBRT, roughly ten V genes and two J genes. A decrease in unique TCR clone counts was observed after SBRT (median about 10,000 before versus several thousand after; Wilcoxon paired P=0.011). No adjustment for multiple comparisons was applied to any of the reported P values. Post-SBRT Shannon entropy and its change from baseline were lower in patients who developed distant metastases; baseline Shannon entropy was not associated with metastases. The small cohort and short follow-up limited the study, so independent validation of the findings is needed.

The CDR1 and CDR2 encoded by the germline V gene are SNHLY and FYNNEI. The CDR3 measures 15 amino acids from cysteine to phenylalanine. Only CDR3 DNA is held: 45 bases, read in frame from base 1. All patients had node-negative disease on CT and PET/CT, and none had a history of other malignancies or prior chemotherapy or radiotherapy. Around 6 milliliters of peripheral venous blood were drawn into EDTA tubes at each of two time points. PBMCs were isolated by Ficoll-Paque Plus density-gradient centrifugation. Right after collection, samples were kept at -80 degrees C until analysis. Two rounds of multiplex PCR were performed to amplify the TCR beta CDR3 region from genomic DNA. The first PCR round used primers specific to each TRBV and TRBJ gene, and the primer sequences were filed in Chinese patent CN105087789A. The second PCR round used universal primers. The Roche High Pure PCR Template Preparation Kit was used to extract genomic DNA from frozen PBMCs. An Illumina HiSeq 3000 was used to sequence the libraries paired-end with 151 bp reads. In the source study's methods: Raw reads lacking the multiplex PCR primer sequences were removed with CutAdapt. PEAR was used to merge high-quality paired reads into contigs. MiXCR assigned TRB V, D and J gene segments to each contig by aligning to reference sequences. CDR3 sequences were clustered by base quality and sequence similarity to remove sequencing errors. Diversity was calculated as Shannon entropy divided by the natural log of the number of productive TCR sequences. Clonality was defined as one minus Shannon entropy divided by the natural log of the number of unique clonotypes. The Youden index of ROC curves was used to select progression-free survival cut-offs for repertoire metrics, and analyses were performed in R 3.5.3. TCRdb redid the processing of the public reads, applying fastp at Q25 and MiXCR, and retained in-frame beta chains. When rows share a CDR3 protein, they turn into one entry using the most common DNA and genes. TCRdb, rather than the study authors, made the V and J calls. The sample yields approximately 23,000 distinct CDR3 sequences; approximately 40% were counted once. The biggest ten clones account for approximately 50% of the sample.

Regarding this clonotype: Its binding antigen is unknown. Mismatch with germline at one junction end may stem from a read error.

This clonotype was obtained from a donor over 45 with non-small cell lung cancer. The sample consisted of PBMCs, taken before or after stereotactic body radiation therapy (not recorded which). Rearrangement joined TRBV2 to TRBJ2-7, and TRBD2 aligns with 10 junction nucleotides. The CDR3 sequence is CASSALAGVPQERYF. The nucleotide sequence is TGTGCCAGCAGTGCCCTAGCGGGAGTGCCTCAAGAGCGGTACTTC.